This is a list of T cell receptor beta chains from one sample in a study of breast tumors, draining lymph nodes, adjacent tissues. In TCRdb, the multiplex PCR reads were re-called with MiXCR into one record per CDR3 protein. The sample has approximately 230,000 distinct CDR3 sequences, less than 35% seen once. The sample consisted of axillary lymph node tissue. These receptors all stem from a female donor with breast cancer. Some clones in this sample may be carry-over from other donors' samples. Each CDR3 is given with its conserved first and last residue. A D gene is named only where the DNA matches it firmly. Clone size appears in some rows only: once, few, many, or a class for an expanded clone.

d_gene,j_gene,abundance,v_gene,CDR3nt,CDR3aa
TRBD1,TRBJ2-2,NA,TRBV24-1,TGTGCCGCCGTCCGGGGACAGGGGGAGCTGTTTTTT,CAAVRGQGELFF
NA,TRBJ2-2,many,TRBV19,TGTGCCAGTAGTATTTCCCGGCAGGGGTGGACCGGGGAGCTGTTTTTT,CASSISRQGWTGELFF
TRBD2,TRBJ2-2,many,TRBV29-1,TGCAGCGCTATAGCGGGTCCCCTTAACACCGGGGAGCTGTTTTTT,CSAIAGPLNTGELFF
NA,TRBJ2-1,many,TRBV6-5,TGTGCCAGCAAAGGGACCCCTGGCAATGAGCAGTTCTTC,CASKGTPGNEQFF
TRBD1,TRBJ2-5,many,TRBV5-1,TGCGCCAGCAGCTCCCCCTATTCCGCTTGCACAGGGGGCATGGGAGAGACCCAGTACTTC,CASSSPYSACTGGMGETQYF
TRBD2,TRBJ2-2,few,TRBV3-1,TGTGCCAGCAGCCCCGCCTTTGGGCGGGAGTCCATCACCGGGGAGCTGTTTTTT,CASSPAFGRESITGELFF
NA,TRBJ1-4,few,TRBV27,TGTGCCAGCAGTTTAAGGACAGAGCTTAATGAAAAACTGTTTTTT,CASSLRTELNEKLFF
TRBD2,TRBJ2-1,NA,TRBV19,TGTGCCAGTAGTGGGACTAGCGGGGGTAATGAGCAGTTCTTC,CASSGTSGGNEQFF
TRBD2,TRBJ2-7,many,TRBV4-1,TGCGCCAGCAGCCAAGATGGGGGGGGGATTGGGACCTACGAGCAGTACTTC,CASSQDGGGIGTYEQYF
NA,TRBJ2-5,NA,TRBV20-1,TGCAGTGCTAGGGGCGGGGCCCAGTACTTC,CSARGGAQYF
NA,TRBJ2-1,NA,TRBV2,TGTGCCAGCAGGGACTGGCACTCCTACGAGCAGTACAATGAGCAGTTCTTC,CASRDWHSYEQYNEQFF
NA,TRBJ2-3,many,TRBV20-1,TGCAGTGCACCAGAAGAACAGAACACAGATACGCAGTATTTT,CSAPEEQNTDTQYF
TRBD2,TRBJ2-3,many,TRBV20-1,TGCAGTGCTAGAGGACTAGCGGATACAGATACGCAGTATTTT,CSARGLADTDTQYF
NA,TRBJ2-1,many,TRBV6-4,TGTGCCAACGGGAGTATTAGGTACAATGAGCAGTTCTTC,CANGSIRYNEQFF
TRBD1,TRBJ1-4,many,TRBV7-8,TGTGCCAGCAGCTTAGCAGGGGGCGCGGATGAAAAACTGTTTTTT,CASSLAGGADEKLFF
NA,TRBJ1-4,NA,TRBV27,TGTGCCAGCAGCTCCCGGGAGACCCTCACGAATGAAAAACTGTTTTTT,CASSSRETLTNEKLFF
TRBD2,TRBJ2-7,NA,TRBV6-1,TGTGCCAGCAGCTCTTACTGGACTAGCGGGGGGGGCTACGAGCAGTACTTC,CASSSYWTSGGGYEQYF
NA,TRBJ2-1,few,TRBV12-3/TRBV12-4,TGTGCCAGCAGTTTCGCGAGCGTCGGTGAGCAGTTCTTC,CASSFASVGEQFF
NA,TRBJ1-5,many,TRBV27,TGTGCCAGCAGACGGGCAGGGAGCAATCAGCCCCAGCATTTT,CASRRAGSNQPQHF
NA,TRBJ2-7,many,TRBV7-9,TGTGCCAGCGAAGGGGGAAGACATCCCCGGCAGTACTTC,CASEGGRHPRQYF
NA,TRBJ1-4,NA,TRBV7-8,TGTGCCAGCAGCTCCCAAGGTGGTGGGGAAAAACTGTTTTTT,CASSSQGGGEKLFF
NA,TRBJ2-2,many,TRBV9,TGTGCCAGCAGCGTACTTGCGGGAACGAACACCGGGGAGCTGTTTTTT,CASSVLAGTNTGELFF
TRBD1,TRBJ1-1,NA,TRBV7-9,TGTGCCGGGGGGACAGGGGCCTTTCCTGAAGCTTTCTTT,CAGGTGAFPEAFF
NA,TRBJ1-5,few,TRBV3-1,TGTGCCAGCAGCCAAGGGGCAGGGGAGGTTCAGCCCCAGCATTTT,CASSQGAGEVQPQHF
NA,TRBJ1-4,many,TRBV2,TGTGCCAGCAGTGGCGGTTCTCGGGAGGAAAAACTGTTTTTT,CASSGGSREEKLFF
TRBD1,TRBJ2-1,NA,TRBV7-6,TGTGCCAGCAGCTTCTCCGGGACAGTCCTTTATGAGCAGTTCTTC,CASSFSGTVLYEQFF
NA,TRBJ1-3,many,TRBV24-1,TGTGCCACCAGTGATTTAGGGGCATACAGCTCTGGAAACACCATATATTTT,CATSDLGAYSSGNTIYF
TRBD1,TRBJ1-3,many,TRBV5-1,TGCGCCAGCAGCTGGGGACAGGTCGAAAACACCATATATTTT,CASSWGQVENTIYF
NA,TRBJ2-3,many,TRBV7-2,TGTGCCAGCAGCTCTGAAGGGAGGCCAGATACGCAGTATTTT,CASSSEGRPDTQYF
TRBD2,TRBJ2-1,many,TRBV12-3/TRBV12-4,TGTGCCAGCAGTCCAAGACTAGCGGGAGGTTACTACAATGAGCAGTTCTTC,CASSPRLAGGYYNEQFF
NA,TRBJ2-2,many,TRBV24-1,TGTGCCACCAGTGACCCGGGCGGGGACAGGGCCCTAGGTAGCGGGATCACCGGGGAGCTGTTTTTT,CATSDPGGDRALGSGITGELFF
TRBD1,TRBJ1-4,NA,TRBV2,TGTGCCAGCAGGGGACAGGGGGATGAAAAACTGTCTTTT,CASRGQGDEKLSF
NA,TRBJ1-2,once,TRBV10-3,TGTGCCATCAGTGACCCGGGACAACCCTATGGCTACACCTTC,CAISDPGQPYGYTF
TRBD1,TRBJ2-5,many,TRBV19,TGTGCCAGTAGACCGGGACAGGGGTCTCAAGAGACCCAGTACTTC,CASRPGQGSQETQYF
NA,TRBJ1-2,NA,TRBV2,TGTGCCAGCAGGGGACTAGGGAGCTACACCTTC,CASRGLGSYTF
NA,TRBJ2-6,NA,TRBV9,TGTGCCAGCAGCGCAACCACAGCGGTTCTCTCTGGGGCCAACGTCCTGACTTTC,CASSATTAVLSGANVLTF